The 29 T cell receptor beta chains given below trace back to one sample, sequenced in a study of T cells in Graves' hyperthyroidism and ophthalmopathy. Regions amplified from RNA transcripts were the TCR beta CDR3 regions. The HTBI primer set served for first-round RT-PCR of the TCR CDR3. TCRdb reprocessed the multiplex PCR reads via MiXCR and lists one record per CDR3 protein. The repertoire includes 400,000 to 550,000 distinct CDR3 sequences, roughly a quarter of them detected once, and 11% sits in the top ten. Sequenced input: blood. The receptors originated from a woman aged 30 to 39 with Graves' ophthalmopathy.

This clonotype was observed many times. The chain has TRBV28 and TRBJ2-7, with D possibly being TRBD1 or TRBD2 (5 bases each). Per the germline V gene, CDR1 is MDHEN and CDR2 is SYDVKM. V lost 8 bases and J lost 6, with 20 bases in between. The CDR3 has 14 residues. CDR3 in amino acids: CASSLARGRVEQYF. The CDR3 DNA reads TGTGCCAGCTCATTGGCACGGGGCCGGGTCGAGCAGTACTTC. The complete variable domain, with remaining parts taken from reference TRBV28 and TRBJ2-7, reads DVKVTQSSRYLVKRTGEKVFLECVQDMDHENMFWYRQDPGLGLRLIYFSYDVKMKEKGDIPEGYSVSREKKERFSLILESASTNQTSMYLCASSLARGRVEQYFGPGTRLTVT.

This clonotype was seen repeatedly, ten times or more. This chain links TRBV20-1 with TRBJ2-7; 8 bases line up with TRBD2. V lost 5 bases, J lost 4 bases, and 10 bases stayed unmatched. The CDR3 extends over 14 amino acids. CDR1 is DFQATT, CDR2 SNEGSKA, per germline (reference sequence). The CDR3 reads CSAPPGGGWYEQYF. The CDR3 DNA sequence: TGCAGTGCTCCTCCCGGGGGGGGGTGGTACGAGCAGTACTTC.

This clonotype was seen only a few times. This rearrangement joins TRBV4-2 to TRBJ1-1; no clear D gene. From germline, CDR1 is LGHNA and CDR2 YNFKEQ. With 0 bases removed from V and 1 base from J, the gap between germline ends came to 9 bases. The CDR3 is 15 amino acids. The CDR3: CASSQDKAPNTEAFF. In DNA form, the CDR3 reads TGTGCCAGCAGCCAAGATAAGGCACCGAACACTGAAGCTTTCTTT.

This clonotype was picked up a small number of times. The V gene is TRBV5-4, the J gene TRBJ1-1; D not resolved. In germline, CDR1 is SGHNT, CDR2 YYREEE (reference sequence). The CDR3 is 16 amino acids. The V and J ends lost 4 bases and 1 base respectively, with 17 bases between them. As DNA, the CDR3 is TGTGCCAGCAGCGGCTGGGAAGGTCGAGAGAACACTGAAGCTTTCTTT. Amino acids: CASSGWEGRENTEAFF.

This clonotype was observed many times. V usage is TRBV6-1 and J usage is TRBJ1-6, with a possible D match to TRBD1 (5 bases). The CDR3 loop spans 14 amino acids. Trimming took off 6 bases at V and 4 bases at J, with 10 bases between the two ends. Germline V gene sequence: CDR1 MNHNS, CDR2 SASEGT. The CDR3 is CASSLDRYNSPLHF. In DNA, the CDR3 is TGTGCCAGCAGCCTCGACAGATATAATTCACCCCTCCACTTT.

This clonotype occurred many times. The chain uses TRBV6-5 and TRBJ1-5; possible D gene TRBD1, 5 bases. Trimming took 4 bases from V and 5 from J, leaving 15 bases between them. The germline V gene has CDR1 MNHEY and CDR2 SVGAGI. This CDR3 is 15 amino acids long. The CDR3 region has the DNA TGTGCCAGCAGTTTACATAGGGGTTCGGATCAGCCCCAGCATTTT. This translates into CASSLHRGSDQPQHF.

A few counts support this clonotype. The rearrangement links TRBV7-9 to TRBJ2-2; D is unclear. Looked up from germline, CDR1 is SEHNR and CDR2 is FQNEAQ (reference sequence). This CDR3 contains 13 residues. With 2 bases removed from V and 6 bases from J, the gap between germline ends came to 7 bases. The CDR3 DNA is TGTGCCAGCAGCTTACCAAGCTCCGGGGAGCTGTTTTTT. Translation gives CASSLPSSGELFF. Full variable domain (outside the CDR3, taken from reference TRBV7-9 and TRBJ2-2): DTGVSQNPRHKITKRGQNVTFRCDPISEHNRLYWYRQTLGQGPEFLTYFQNEAQLEKSRLLSDRFSAERPKGSFSTLEIQRTEQGDSAMYLCASSLPSSGELFFGEGSRLTVL.

In its sample, this clonotype was seen many times. V usage is TRBV19 and J usage is TRBJ1-1; D possibly corresponds to TRBD1 (6 bases). Germline CDR1 reads LNHDA; CDR2 reads SQIVND (reference sequence). The V and J ends lost 5 bases and 12 bases respectively, with 19 bases between them. This CDR3 comprises 13 residues. The DNA for the CDR3 is TGTGCCAGTAGTGGACAGAACTATCCTGGCTCTTTCTTT. Its translation is CASSGQNYPGSFF.

This clonotype was seen a handful of times. The chain has TRBV12-3 or TRBV12-4 and TRBJ2-7; no clear D. The V end lost 3 bases, the J end lost 2 bases, and 11 bases lay between the germline ends. The CDR3 extends over 14 amino acids. CDR3 loop: CASSFLHAPYEQYF. For the CDR3, the DNA is TGTGCCAGCAGTTTCTTGCATGCCCCCTACGAGCAGTACTTC.

This clonotype was detected many times. The chain is built from TRBV6-5 and TRBJ1-1; 7 bases are shared with TRBD1. The CDR3 contains 17 residues. Trimming removed 2 bases from V and 0 bases from J; junction bases left unmatched: 9. CDR1 and CDR2 from the germline V gene are MNHEY and SVGAGI. The DNA for the CDR3 is TGTGCCAGCAGTTACGTGGACATGGGACAGCTGAACACTGAAGCTTTCTTT. Translated, it gives CASSYVDMGQLNTEAFF.

This clonotype was seen repeatedly, ten times or more. The chain is built from TRBV19 and TRBJ1-2; D possibly corresponds to TRBD1 (6 bases). CDR3 size: 13 residues. Deletions cut 6 bases from V and 6 bases from J, with 14 bases between. CDR1 and CDR2 from the germline V gene are LNHDA and SQIVND (reference sequence). CDR3 in DNA: TGTGCCAGTAGGGAGATACAGGGAAATGGCTACACCTTC. It yields the protein CASREIQGNGYTF.

This clonotype occurred many times. The chain carries TRBV5-4 and TRBJ2-5; TRBD2 agrees at 8 bases. With V trimmed by 1 base and J by 2 bases, 4 bases remained unmatched. The germline gives CDR1 SGHNT, CDR2 YYREEE (reference sequence). This CDR3 spans 15 amino acids. In nucleotides, the CDR3 is TGTGCCAGCAGCTTGAGAAGCGGGGGACAAGAGACCCAGTACTTC. This gives the protein CASSLRSGGQETQYF.

This clonotype has only a few counts. The genes are TRBV13 and TRBJ2-7; a weak D match, TRBD2 (5 bases). V gave up 1 base and J gave up 3 bases, with 10 bases separating them. Germline lookup yields CDR1 PRHDT and CDR2 FYEKMQ (reference sequence). The CDR3 is 14 residues long. The CDR3 reads CASSLEVGNYEQYF. DNA for the CDR3: TGTGCCAGCAGCTTAGAAGTCGGGAACTACGAGCAGTACTTC.

This clonotype was found many times. V gene TRBV7-3 combines with J gene TRBJ1-2; D possibly corresponds to TRBD1 (5 bases). Trimming cost V 1 base and J 3 bases, with 9 bases left between them. The CDR3 spans 14 residues. Germline lookup yields CDR1 SGHTA and CDR2 FQGTGA. CDR3 loop: CASSLSGGHYGYTF. DNA for the CDR3: TGTGCCAGCAGCTTAAGTGGGGGTCACTATGGCTACACCTTC.

The table lists this clonotype with many counts. This chain links TRBV20-1 with TRBJ1-5; TRBD1 might be the D (6 bases). The CDR3 sequence is 13 residues long. CDR1 DFQATT and CDR2 SNEGSKA come from the germline V gene (reference sequence). V lost 2 bases to trimming and J lost 2 bases, with 7 bases between them. This CDR3 is CSARSGGNQPQHF. The CDR3 DNA follows: TGCAGTGCTAGATCAGGGGGCAATCAGCCCCAGCATTTT.

This clonotype appeared many times. The chain recombines TRBV27 with TRBJ1-2; tentatively, D is TRBD1 (6 bases). Trimming removed 6 bases from V and 4 bases from J, with 18 bases in between. Germline CDR1 is MNHEY and CDR2 is SMNVEV (reference sequence). The CDR3 covers 15 residues. The CDR3, as DNA: TGTGCCAGCAGGCCCACCGGGACAACCGCCTATGGCTACACCTTC. This translates into CASRPTGTTAYGYTF.

This clonotype was picked up many times. The J gene is TRBJ1-5, the V gene TRBV29-1, with D possibly being TRBD1 (6 bases). The CDR3 totals 14 residues. Between the trimmed V and J ends, which lost 4 bases and 7 bases, there was a span of 17 bases. Germline V gene sequence: CDR1 SQVTM, CDR2 ANQGSEA. The CDR3 nucleotides are TGCAGCGTTGGGGGGCCCTCCCGCGAACAGCCCCAGCATTTT. Amino acid sequence: CSVGGPSREQPQHF.

The table lists this clonotype with many counts. The chain joins TRBV11-2 to TRBJ1-1, with TRBD1 as a possible D gene (5 bases). Germline CDR1 SGHAT, CDR2 FQNNGV. Trimming left V 6 bases short and J 4 bases short, with 15 bases between. This CDR3 is built from 14 residues. CDR3 nucleotides: TGTGCCAGCAGTCCTACTCAGGGTTCCACTGAAGCTTTCTTT. This encodes CASSPTQGSTEAFF.

This sequence joins TRBV6-5 and TRBJ2-5; D is undetermined. The CDR3 extends over 14 amino acids. V was clipped by 3 bases and J by 5 bases, with 13 bases between them. The germline V gene encodes CDR1 MNHEY and CDR2 SVGAGI. The CDR3 loop reads CASSYLRELETQYF. The CDR3 DNA is TGTGCCAGCAGTTATCTACGAGAACTGGAGACCCAGTACTTC.

This clonotype showed up many times. In nucleotides, the CDR3 is TGTGCCGGCGACAGGGGACTCCTAGCTTTCTTT. Protein sequence: CAGDRGLLAFF. The chain links TRBV2 to TRBJ1-1; 8 bases are a match to TRBD1. The V gene end was trimmed by 11 bases and the J gene end by 10 bases; junction bases not matched to a gene: 9. The CDR3 extends over 11 amino acids. CDR1 is SNHLY, CDR2 FYNNEI, per germline.

This clonotype occurred many times. The chain employs TRBV12-3 or TRBV12-4 and TRBJ1-5; D gene unclear. Trimming took 4 bases from V and 3 from J, leaving 10 bases between them. CDR3 length: 14 amino acids. CDR3 bases: TGTGCCAGCAGTTACCTCGGGAACAATCAGCCCCAGCATTTT. It encodes CASSYLGNNQPQHF.

The table lists this clonotype with many counts. The gene calls are TRBV4-1 and TRBJ2-1, with no clear D. The CDR3 sequence is 14 residues long. Germline-derived CDR1 and CDR2 are MGHRA and YSYEKL. V shed 0 bases and J shed 5 bases, with 8 bases lying between them. The CDR3 sequence: CASSQEAQNNEQFF. Here the CDR3 DNA reads TGCGCCAGCAGCCAAGAGGCACAGAACAATGAGCAGTTCTTC.

V usage is TRBV12-3 or TRBV12-4 and J usage is TRBJ1-6, with a weak D call TRBD1 (6 bases). The CDR3 totals 15 residues. V was shortened by 6 bases and J by 9 bases, with 18 bases between the two germline ends. This CDR3 is CASRSSSGESSPLHF. DNA of the CDR3: TGTGCCAGCAGATCCTCCTCAGGGGAAAGTTCACCCCTCCACTTT.

The gene calls are TRBV6-1 and TRBJ1-1; D is unresolved. The V and J ends lost 6 bases and 2 bases respectively, with 13 bases between them. CDR1 is MNHNS, CDR2 SASEGT, per germline. The length of the CDR3 is 14 residues. The CDR3 protein is CASSRAGVNTEAFF. DNA for the CDR3: TGTGCCAGCAGCCGGGCTGGGGTAAACACTGAAGCTTTCTTT.

This clonotype appeared many times. The rearrangement uses TRBV30 and TRBJ2-7; TRBD1 aligns across 10 bases. V shed 2 bases and J 6 bases; nucleotides not matched to a gene: 7. The CDR3 runs 14 residues. CDR1 is GTSNPN, CDR2 SVGIG, per germline (reference sequence). The CDR3 coding sequence is TGTGCCTGGAGTCCCGGGACAGGGGCAAGCGAGCAGTACTTC. Residues: CAWSPGTGASEQYF.

The J gene is TRBJ1-1, the V gene TRBV12-3 or TRBV12-4; no clear D gene. The CDR3 totals 13 residues. V gave up 6 bases and J gave up 4 bases, with 12 bases separating them. The chain's CDR3 is CASSPDGFTEAFF. The CDR3 DNA reads TGTGCCAGCAGCCCTGACGGATTCACTGAAGCTTTCTTT.

The sample holds a few counts of this clonotype. The chain couples TRBV13 to TRBJ2-5; 8 positions match TRBD1. V was pared by 5 bases and J by 5 bases, with 10 bases of the junction left unmatched. From germline, CDR1 is PRHDT and CDR2 FYEKMQ (reference sequence). The CDR3 loop spans 15 amino acids. CDR3 in DNA: TGTGCCAGCAGCCCCCGGGACAGGAACGTTGAGACCCAGTACTTC. Amino acid sequence: CASSPRDRNVETQYF.

This clonotype was seen many times. The chain has TRBV7-9 and TRBJ1-1; tentatively, D is TRBD1 (6 bases). The CDR3 contains 11 residues. In germline, CDR1 is SEHNR, CDR2 FQNEAQ (reference sequence). The V end lost 5 bases, the J end lost 11 bases, and 12 bases lay between the germline ends. As DNA, the CDR3 is TGTGCCAGCAGCCCGGGACAATGGGCTTTCTTT. This translates into CASSPGQWAFF.

V is TRBV6-1 and J is TRBJ2-7; 7 nucleotides align to TRBD1. The CDR3 totals 14 residues. Germline V lookup: CDR1 MNHNS, CDR2 SASEGT. J lost 2 bases, V lost 6 bases, and 7 bases had no gene match. The CDR3 region has the DNA TGTGCCAGCAGAACCGGGACAGACACCTACGAGCAGTACTTC. Translation: CASRTGTDTYEQYF.